The clone carrying this T cell receptor beta chain was recorded many times. As yet, its antigen is unknown. On ten immunoSEQ deep assay plates, unsorted PBMC DNA was sequenced. Some clones are missing from TCRdb's copy, which holds only in-frame ones; the method was immunoSEQ multiplex PCR. The data contain about 500,000 clones, more than 70% of them singletons. The germline CDR1 and CDR2 sequences are LGHNA and YSLEER. The CDR3 extends over 14 amino acids. Genomic DNA of unsorted samples came from tens of millions of PBMCs. The sample belongs to a study of shared clonotypes between healthy human individuals. General study results and limits: Researchers sampled only blood; tissue repertoires likely differ. Investigators expected sequencing depth to affect clonotype sharing among donors.

This chain uses TRBV4-3 with TRBJ2-5, with D possibly TRBD2 on 6 matching bases. The tail of the sequence fits TRBJ2-7 better, so the J call may be wrong. This TCR derives from a woman in her forties in good health. Some clones in this sample may be carry-over from other donors' samples. The specimen was PBMCs. The CDR3 DNA reads TGCGCCAGCAGCCAATTTGCGGGGCCCTACGAGCAGTACTTC. This translates into CASSQFAGPYEQYF.